Reported below is one T cell receptor (beta chain). This record belongs to a study of T cell changes during pregnancy in multiple sclerosis. Trimming cost V 5 bases and J 10 bases; bases outside gene matches: 10. The germline CDR1 and CDR2 sequences are MNHEY and SVGAGI. The CDR3 has 14 residues. Only in-frame clones appear in the TCRdb table, and some are missing; sequencing was by immunoSEQ multiplex PCR. The sample includes 30,000 or so clones, 85% to 90% of them seen just once. The receptor comes from a female donor in good health, enrolled as a control in a pregnancy study. The source material was CD4+ T cells from peripheral blood mononuclear cells, sampled in the first trimester of pregnancy. The V call is TRBV6-5, the J call TRBJ1-4; 7 bases are a match to TRBD1. The DNA of the CDR3 is TGTGCCAGCAGTCGTGACAGGGTCGGGGGAAAACTGTTTTTT. Translation: CASSRDRVGGKLFF.